This T cell receptor beta chain derives from a study of T cells in Graves' hyperthyroidism and ophthalmopathy. Hyperthyroidism had been newly diagnosed in patients aged 18 to 65, and its duration was under 2 months. RNA transcripts yielded amplified TCR beta CDR3 regions. An initial round of RT-PCR targeting the TCR CDR3 relied on the HTBI primer set. In TCRdb, the multiplex PCR reads were re-called with MiXCR into one record per CDR3 protein. The profile shows about 560,000 distinct CDR3 sequences, about 15% of them singletons. This clonotype was seen ten or more times. This TCR came from a woman aged 40 to 55 with Graves' hyperthyroidism. The specimen was blood.

This chain's CDR3 is CASSFGGWEGTEAFF. The CDR3 region has the DNA TGTGCCAGCAGCTTTGGGGGCTGGGAGGGAACTGAAGCTTTCTTT. This chain joins TRBV5-6 and TRBJ1-1; a weak D match, TRBD1 (6 bases). Germline V gives CDR1 SGHDT, CDR2 YYEEEE. V dropped 2 bases and J dropped 5 bases, with 16 bases sitting between them. The length of the CDR3 is 15 residues.